Listed here are 24 T cell receptor beta chains from one sample, sequenced in a study of cytomegalovirus exposure and HLA in healthy donors. Primers included in the PCR were 60 Vbeta and 13 Jbeta primers. The data were produced by immunoSEQ multiplex PCR, yet TCRdb's version contains in-frame clones alone and is incomplete. This sample's table reports around 48,000 clones. The sample comprised PBMCs. The source is a female donor in good health and CMV-seronegative.

The chain has TRBV7-9 and TRBJ1-1; tentative D call: TRBD1 (6 bases). Trimming cost V 8 bases and J 4 bases, with 8 bases left between them. Per the germline V gene, CDR1 is SEHNR and CDR2 is FQNEAQ (reference sequence). The CDR3 extends over 11 amino acids. The CDR3 here is CASPGATEAFF. The CDR3 DNA sequence: TGTGCCAGCCCAGGGGCCACTGAAGCTTTCTTT.

This chain joins TRBV9 and TRBJ2-3; D perhaps matches TRBD1 (6 bases). The ends were cut back, 0 bases at V and 2 bases at J, with 10 bases in the middle. CDR3 length: 15 residues. The germline CDR1 and CDR2 sequences are SGDLS and YYNGEE. The CDR3 nucleotides are TGTGCCAGCAGCGTAGAGGGACACAACACAGATACGCAGTATTTT. This encodes CASSVEGHNTDTQYF.

The CDR3: CASSQLGQSANTIYF. The CDR3 DNA sequence: TGTGCCAGCAGCCAATTGGGACAGTCGGCAAACACCATATATTTT. The rearrangement joins TRBV11-3 to TRBJ1-3; 7 bases fit TRBD1. CDR1 SGHNT and CDR2 YENEEA come from the germline V gene. The CDR3 runs 15 residues. V shed 5 bases and J 6 bases; nucleotides not matched to a gene: 10.

The V and J genes are TRBV19 and TRBJ2-3, with 9 bases fitting TRBD2. With V trimmed by 3 bases and J by 0 bases, 7 bases remained unmatched. The CDR3 extends over 17 amino acids. The germline V gene encodes CDR1 LNHDA and CDR2 SQIVND (reference sequence). The CDR3 loop reads CASSIQRGLASTDTQYF. In nucleotides, the CDR3 is TGTGCCAGTAGTATCCAGCGGGGACTAGCTAGCACAGATACGCAGTATTTT.

This rearrangement joins TRBV9 to TRBJ2-5, with no clear D. V dropped 0 bases and J dropped 3 bases, with 12 bases sitting between them. The CDR3 length is 15 residues. CDR1 and CDR2 (germline): SGDLS, YYNGEE. As DNA, the CDR3 is TGTGCCAGCAGCGTAGCCCCCCTGGCAAAAGAGACCCAGTACTTC. It yields the protein CASSVAPLAKETQYF.

The chain uses TRBV6-5 and TRBJ1-1, with D unresolved. The CDR3 extends over 13 amino acids. The ends were cut back, 6 bases at V and 3 bases at J, with 11 bases in the middle. The germline CDR1 and CDR2 sequences are MNHEY and SVGAGI. The CDR3 loop is CASSLDSYTEAFF. In nucleotides, the CDR3 is TGTGCCAGCAGCTTGGACTCCTACACTGAAGCTTTCTTT.

This chain uses TRBV30 with TRBJ2-7, with D tentatively TRBD2 (6 bases). CDR1 and CDR2 (germline): GTSNPN, SVGIG (reference sequence). There are 14 residues in the CDR3. V was shortened by 1 base and J by 2 bases, with 12 bases between the two germline ends. The CDR3 DNA reads TGTGCCTGGAGTGACCCCCCGGGGGCCTACGAGCAGTACTTC. This codes for CAWSDPPGAYEQYF.

The V call is TRBV5-1, the J call TRBJ2-7, with D possibly TRBD2 on 5 matching bases. The CDR3 sequence is 16 residues long. Germline V gene data show CDR1 as SGHRS and CDR2 as YFSETQ. With 4 bases removed from V and 1 base from J, the gap between germline ends came to 18 bases. In DNA form, the CDR3 reads TGCGCCAGCAGCCCGGCAGGACTTTCATTTTCCTACGAGCAGTACTTC. This codes for CASSPAGLSFSYEQYF.

The rearrangement links TRBV2 to TRBJ1-1, with D unclear. With 8 bases removed from V and 4 bases from J, the gap between germline ends came to 14 bases. This CDR3 is 13 amino acids long. Germline values: CDR1 SNHLY, CDR2 FYNNEI. The chain's CDR3 is CASSRDGVTEAFF. In nucleotides, the CDR3 is TGTGCCAGCTCGAGGGATGGGGTCACTGAAGCTTTCTTT.

This chain links TRBV5-6 with TRBJ1-2; 8 bases line up with TRBD1. The germline V gene has CDR1 SGHDT and CDR2 YYEEEE. The CDR3 is 16 residues long. V shed 0 bases, J shed 3 bases, and the junction held 7 bases outside the gene matches. As DNA, the CDR3 is TGTGCCAGCAGCTTGGTTGGGGACAGGACGCACTATGGCTACACCTTC. Its translation is CASSLVGDRTHYGYTF.

J is TRBJ1-2 and V is TRBV5-1, with D unresolved. Germline lookup yields CDR1 SGHRS and CDR2 YFSETQ. V shed 4 bases and J shed 8 bases, with 18 bases lying between them. The CDR3 totals 14 residues. The CDR3 loop is CASSSTVTPGGYTF. CDR3 in DNA: TGCGCCAGCAGCAGTACAGTTACCCCCGGAGGCTACACCTTC.

The J gene is TRBJ2-5, the V gene TRBV18; the match to TRBD1 covers 8 bases. The CDR3 spans 15 residues. Germline assignment: CDR1 KGHSH and CDR2 LQKENI. V shed 2 bases, J shed 5 bases, and the junction held 7 bases outside the gene matches. CDR3 DNA sequence: TGTGCCAGCTCACCATCGGGGACAGGATTGGAGACCCAGTACTTC. This codes for CASSPSGTGLETQYF.

The V call is TRBV5-1, the J call TRBJ2-7; TRBD1 is a possible D gene (5 bases). From germline, CDR1 is SGHRS and CDR2 YFSETQ. Trimming stripped 4 bases from V and 5 bases from J, with 16 bases between. CDR3 length equals 14 residues. The CDR3 DNA follows: TGCGCCAGCAGCCCCCTTGGACGGACAAACGAGCAGTACTTC. It is translated as CASSPLGRTNEQYF.

The chain couples TRBV30 to TRBJ1-2, with TRBD1 as a possible D gene (5 bases). V shed 0 bases and J shed 3 bases, with 20 bases lying between them. Germline CDR1 GTSNPN, CDR2 SVGIG (reference sequence). The CDR3 covers 17 residues. CDR3 protein: CAWSVGAGRAIDYGYTF. The CDR3, as DNA: TGTGCCTGGAGTGTAGGGGCAGGGAGGGCCATTGACTATGGCTACACCTTC. Based on the CDR3 plus reference TRBV30 and TRBJ1-2, the full variable domain is SQTIHQWPATLVQPVGSPLSLECTVEGTSNPNLYWYRQAAGRGLQLLFYSVGIGQISSEVPQNLSASRPQDRQFILSSKKLLLSDSGFYLCAWSVGAGRAIDYGYTFGSGTRLTVV.

This chain joins TRBV7-9 and TRBJ2-5; 8 bases match TRBD2. V lost 2 bases, J lost 0 bases, and 5 bases stayed unmatched. The CDR3 sequence is 16 residues long. Per germline, CDR1 SEHNR and CDR2 FQNEAQ (reference sequence). This CDR3 reads CASSLSVAGHQETQYF. CDR3 bases: TGTGCCAGCAGCTTATCGGTAGCGGGGCACCAAGAGACCCAGTACTTC.

The rearrangement joins TRBV5-1 to TRBJ1-2; D is unclear. Germline values: CDR1 SGHRS, CDR2 YFSETQ. Trimming pared 1 base from V and 4 bases from J, leaving 11 bases between. The CDR3 runs to 14 residues. The CDR3 coding sequence is TGCGCCAGCAGCTTGCCCGGGGAACCCTATGGCTACACCTTC. It codes for CASSLPGEPYGYTF.

The chain is built from TRBV29-1 and TRBJ2-3; D may be TRBD1 (6 bases). V was trimmed by 6 bases and J by 2 bases, leaving 18 bases between them. This CDR3 has 15 residues. Germline V gives CDR1 SQVTM, CDR2 ANQGSEA. CDR3 sequence reads: CSVAAGTIYTDTQYF. DNA for the CDR3: TGCAGCGTCGCAGCCGGGACAATTTACACAGATACGCAGTATTTT.

The chain combines TRBV5-1 with TRBJ1-1; D is undetermined. CDR1 and CDR2 from the germline V gene are SGHRS and YFSETQ. The V gene lost 7 bases and the J gene lost 3 bases, with 16 bases spanning the gap. CDR3 length: 14 residues. CDR3 residues: CASHRGTGDTEAFF. In DNA form, the CDR3 reads TGCGCCAGCCACCGGGGAACCGGGGACACTGAAGCTTTCTTT. Full variable domain (outside the CDR3, taken from reference TRBV5-1 and TRBJ1-1): KAGVTQTPRYLIKTRGQQVTLSCSPISGHRSVSWYQQTPGQGLQFLFEYFSETQRNKGNFPGRFSGRQFSNSRSEMNVSTLELGDSALYLCASHRGTGDTEAFFGQGTRLTVV.

The chain joins TRBV25-1 to TRBJ2-7; 10 bases match TRBD2. Per germline, CDR1 MGHDK and CDR2 SYGVNS. Trimming cost V 3 bases and J 1 base; bases outside gene matches: 3. The CDR3 is 15 residues long. In nucleotides, the CDR3 is TGTGCCAGCAGTGACCCTAGCGGGGGTTCCTACGAGCAGTACTTC. It specifies CASSDPSGGSYEQYF.

The chain recombines TRBV6-1 with TRBJ1-1; D gene unclear. V dropped 4 bases and J dropped 4 bases, with 10 bases sitting between them. Germline V gene sequence: CDR1 MNHNS, CDR2 SASEGT. The CDR3 covers 13 residues. In nucleotides, the CDR3 is TGTGCCAGCAGTGTCCAGGCCCCCACTGAAGCTTTCTTT. This sequence encodes CASSVQAPTEAFF.

The chain couples TRBV6-5 to TRBJ2-7; 9 nucleotides agree with TRBD1. Trimming cost V 6 bases and J 2 bases; bases outside gene matches: 5. The CDR3 is made up of 14 amino acids. Germline CDR1 is MNHEY and CDR2 is SVGAGI. CDR3 region: CASSRTGAPYEQYF. CDR3 in DNA: TGTGCCAGCAGCCGGACAGGGGCTCCCTACGAGCAGTACTTC.

The chain uses TRBV19 and TRBJ2-1; TRBD2 matches at 16 bases. The CDR3 is 17 residues long. Germline V CDR1 and CDR2: LNHDA, SQIVND (reference sequence). V was clipped by 6 bases and J by 8 bases; unmatched bases: 10. CDR3 protein: CASRTGTSGRAIYEQFF. Written as DNA, the CDR3 is TGTGCCAGTAGAACCGGGACTAGCGGGAGGGCCATCTATGAGCAGTTCTTC.

The genes are TRBV11-2 and TRBJ2-7; D might be TRBD2 (5 bases). This CDR3 has 16 amino acids. The germline V and J ends were trimmed by 3 bases and 2 bases, with 17 bases remaining between them. Per the germline V gene, CDR1 is SGHAT and CDR2 is FQNNGV. The CDR3 region has the DNA TGTGCCAGCAGCTTTAGTCTGTCGGGATCCACCTACGAGCAGTACTTC. This translates into CASSFSLSGSTYEQYF.

This chain joins TRBV5-6 and TRBJ1-3; 7 bases are a match to TRBD1. This CDR3 has 17 amino acids. After removal of 3 bases from V and 0 bases from J, the junction contained 9 bases not matched to a gene. Germline V lookup: CDR1 SGHDT, CDR2 YYEEEE. For the CDR3, the DNA is TGTGCCAGCAGCTATTCCCCGACAGGGCACTCTGGAAACACCATATATTTT. It specifies CASSYSPTGHSGNTIYF.